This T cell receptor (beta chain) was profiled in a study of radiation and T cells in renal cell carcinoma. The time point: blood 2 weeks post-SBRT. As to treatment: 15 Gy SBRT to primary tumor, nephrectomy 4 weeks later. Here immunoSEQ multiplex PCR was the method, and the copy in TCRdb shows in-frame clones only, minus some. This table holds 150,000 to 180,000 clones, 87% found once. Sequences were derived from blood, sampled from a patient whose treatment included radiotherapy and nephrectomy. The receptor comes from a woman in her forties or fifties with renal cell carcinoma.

CDR3 amino acids: CASSTVGGPTDTQYF. In DNA, the CDR3 is TGCGCCAGCAGCACCGTGGGGGGTCCCACAGATACGCAGTATTTT. The rearrangement joins TRBV5-1 to TRBJ2-3, with a possible D match to TRBD2 (6 bases). CDR1 and CDR2 (germline): SGHRS, YFSETQ. The CDR3 runs to 15 residues. V lost 4 bases to trimming and J lost 2 bases, with 14 bases between them.